This T cell receptor beta chain was documented in a study of spatial heterogeneity in lung cancer. At the level of the study: Among detected sequences, beta-chain ones consistently exceeded alpha-chain ones in number.

There are 15 residues in the CDR3. CDR1 is MNHEY and CDR2 is SMNVEV in the germline V gene (reference sequence). Trimming at V came to 8 bases and at J to 3 bases, leaving 8 bases not matched to a gene. General study results and limits: Mutation counts in tumors were tracked by counts of expanded intratumoral alpha and beta TCRs.

Time point reported: sample taken at primary tumor resection. The cohort: over 70 early-stage, untreated non-small cell lung cancer patients. Frozen PBMC, nontumor lung or tumor provided whole RNA, which was sequenced unsorted. Comment on this clonotype: Its antigen is not identified.

On each TCR cDNA molecule, a unique molecular identifier was present. MiXCR, applied by TCRdb to the 5' RACE reads, yields one record per CDR3 protein. The sample shows 9,500 to 10,000 distinct CDR3 sequences, around 6% of them seen only once. The sequence was collected from a female donor with early-stage non-small cell lung cancer. J is TRBJ2-3 and V is TRBV27, with TRBD2 identical over 10 bases. The sample in question was lung tumor tissue, obtained at surgery. The CDR3 nucleotides are TGTGCCAGCGTCGAGCGGGGGGGCTCTACAGATACGCAGTATTTT. It codes for CASVERGGSTDTQYF.